These T cell receptor beta chains were read from a single sample in a study of cytomegalovirus exposure and HLA in healthy donors. The data were produced by immunoSEQ multiplex PCR, yet TCRdb's version contains in-frame clones alone and is incomplete. This sample has fewer than 150,000 clones, with about 78% found just once. The sequenced sample was PBMCs. The receptor source for this set is a woman in her thirties in good health and CMV-seropositive. Both conserved end residues are trimmed from each CDR3. Fields, in order: J gene, V gene, CDR3 protein.

TRBJ2-7 TRBV6-6 ASSSSSGSEQY
TRBJ1-1 TRBV5-4 ASSSGQGSNTEAF
TRBJ2-4 TRBV6-5 ASSYSILAKNIQY
TRBJ2-7 TRBV5-1 ASSQTGQNYEQY
TRBJ2-2 TRBV9 ASSVQQGTGELF
TRBJ2-5 TRBV30 AWSFAGGMRETQY
TRBJ1-1 TRBV6-5 ASSYSGDRVRL
TRBJ2-1 TRBV19 ASSPGTSGRANEQF
TRBJ1-2 TRBV5-4 ASSFDTNYGYT
TRBJ1-5 TRBV4-1 ASSQVSGGSNQPQH
TRBJ1-3 TRBV13 ASSLGTGDGNTIY
TRBJ2-5 TRBV4-1 ASSPRRAGRDQETQY
TRBJ1-1 TRBV6-6 ASLWGVHTEAF
TRBJ2-7 TRBV6-6 ASSFPSDNGEQY
TRBJ2-5 TRBV6-1 ASRGQGRETQY
TRBJ2-7 TRBV5-1 ASSPDRRNYEQY
TRBJ1-1 TRBV30 AWLAGAVLYTEAF
TRBJ1-1 TRBV5-6 ASSLWGGQGIHTEAF
TRBJ2-7 TRBV5-6 ASSDHRAHEQY
TRBJ1-6 TRBV29-1 SVLVQPNSPLH
NA TRBV11-2 AINIGTSREQY
TRBJ1-5 TRBV7-9 SSSYSQGSSNQPQH
TRBJ2-7 TRBV7-9 SSSLLSFGTGTGEQY
TRBJ2-1 TRBV6-5 ASSYGDKHEQF
TRBJ2-3 TRBV7-9 ASSTRAAGSTDTQY
TRBJ1-1 TRBV5-4 ASSGGTGSYTEAF
TRBJ1-2 TRBV30 AWSVGAGMEGYT
TRBJ1-1 TRBV9 ASSVESVRTEAF
TRBJ2-5 TRBV29-1 SVAGLAGQETQY
TRBJ2-7 TRBV10-2 ASSEWRAPYEQY
TRBJ1-3 TRBV4-1 ASSGTTGSGNTIY
TRBJ1-1 TRBV20-1 SASTGTEAF
TRBJ2-6 TRBV6-1 ASSEARLGDPGANVLT
TRBJ2-1 TRBV19 ASSPWRLERLYNEQF
TRBJ1-2 TRBV11-3 ASSFYRGGRGYT
TRBJ2-3 TRBV6-1 ASSERLGDSADTQY
TRBJ2-7 TRBV19 ASSPGLGNNEQY
TRBJ1-2 TRBV14 ASSQQTGGSGYT
TRBJ2-1 TRBV14 ASSPTTISYNEQF
TRBJ1-1 TRBV5-1 ASSARTGRTMNTEAF
TRBJ1-5 TRBV5-1 ASSPSGGNAQPQH
TRBJ2-1 TRBV28 ASIPGGHNEQF
TRBJ2-5 TRBV5-1 ASSLATTGADPQY
TRBJ1-4 TRBV29-1 SVRTGNEKLF
TRBJ1-1 TRBV7-9 ASSSTGGNTEAF
TRBJ1-2 TRBV7-9 SLGGNYGYT
TRBJ1-1 TRBV18 ASSPSTGGDTEAF
TRBJ1-1 TRBV5-5 ASSLQGANTEAF
TRBJ2-2 TRBV30 AGSGANTGELF
TRBJ1-2 TRBV5-6 ASSLSRISYGYT
TRBJ2-7 TRBV25-1 ASSESGQGN